The present T cell receptor beta chain was sequenced within a study of blood T cell repertoires in COVID-19 (dated by TCRdb to about 2020). Background on the whole study: Samples covering the acute and convalescent phases of COVID-19 were provided by collaborators in the United States, Italy and Spain. The prospective study material was composed of cDNA or gDNA derived from T cells, B-cell-depleted T cells, or PBMCs. Deeply sampled blood TCRbeta repertoires from subjects exposed to, actively infected with, or recovered from COVID-19 were included in the dataset. A freely available public database, intended as a resource for researchers studying the immune response to SARS-CoV-2, is where the repertoires were released. Samples were obtained from the ongoing ImmuneRACE study (first 160 participants) and from 1,000 to 1,500 subjects provided by 6 global collaborators. The sample metadata nearly always contained a de-identified subject ID, COVID-19 status, age in years and sex. Where available, HLA class I and class II types were taken from metadata supplied by the sample provider and were not determined by assay-based typing.

TCRbeta CDR3 regions were amplified from genomic DNA using the immunoSEQ Assay, a bias-controlled multiplex PCR. The study's processing was this. The number of nucleated cells in each sample was estimated by amplification of reference gene primers within the assay. To quantify the absolute abundance of each unique TCRbeta CDR3 rearrangement, sequence reads were collapsed and filtered. Productive Simpson clonality was computed per sample as the square root of Simpson's diversity index over productive rearrangements. What TCRdb holds here is the immuneACCESS table cut down to in-frame rearrangements. Part of the clones is not present; checked against another copy, under half of the missing clones reflect an unresolved V gene, and the others are unexplained. V and J calls and clone size are those listed in that table; D and trimming were worked out from the DNA. The sample table records 20,000 or so clones; 80% to 90% of these occur just once. Less than 15% of the sample is in the top ten clones.

Counted from cysteine to phenylalanine, this CDR3 has 17 amino acids. Just the 51-base CDR3 DNA is kept, in frame starting at base 1. The germline V gene encodes CDR1 PRHDT and CDR2 FYEKMQ (reference sequence). Germline trimming: 5 bases from V, 4 bases from J; junction bases outside gene matches: 12. Points on this clone: This clone's antigen is unknown. No base-level quality is on record; no much larger clone is a single base apart.

Whole blood was collected in K2EDTA tubes by collaborating institutions according to the institutions' own protocols. For TCRbeta analysis, collaborators shipped samples as frozen whole blood, isolated PBMCs, or DNA extracted from either of those sample types. General findings and caveats noted by the study authors: The quantity of clinical and demographic metadata differed by source and by participant and was supplied without curation.

This TCR came from a woman aged 80 or over with active or convalescent COVID-19. The chain links TRBV13 with TRBJ2-3; the central 10 bases match TRBD2. The sequenced material came from peripheral blood. The CDR3 protein is CASSPRGSGGAPDTQYF. The bases read TGTGCCAGCAGCCCCAGGGGGAGCGGGGGGGCCCCAGATACGCAGTATTTT.